This T cell receptor (beta chain) was documented in a study of blood T cell repertoires in COVID-19. Study information: Acute and convalescent COVID-19 samples came from the United States, Italy and Spain. Sources were T cells, B-cell-depleted T cells, or PBMCs; the material itself was cDNA or gDNA.

Study processing details: Reference gene primer amplification yielded estimated nucleated cell counts. Generated by immunoSEQ multiplex PCR, the TCRdb table keeps only in-frame clones and is missing some. V and J calls plus clone size are reproduced from that table; the DNA served to infer D and trimming. There are around 110,000 clones in the sample; 82% occur only once, and about 4.2% lies in the top ten. Losses at the gene ends were 9 bases for V and 0 bases for J; bases not matched to a gene: 5. The CDR3 is made up of 14 amino acids. Per germline, CDR1 SNHLY and CDR2 FYNNEI. This rearrangement joins TRBV2 to TRBJ2-1, with 7 bases identical to TRBD2. The sequenced sample was peripheral blood. This receptor was obtained from a woman in her 70s with acute or convalescent COVID-19. The CDR3 here is CASDGGGSYNEQFF. The CDR3 DNA is TGTGCCAGTGATGGGGGGGGCTCCTACAATGAGCAGTTCTTC. Full variable domain (rest looked up from reference TRBV2 and TRBJ2-1): EPEVTQTPSHQVTQMGQEVILRCVPISNHLYFYWYRQILGQKVEFLVSFYNNEISEKSEIFDDQFSVERPDGSNFTLKIRSTKLEDSAMYFCASDGGGSYNEQFFGPGTRLTVL.